This T cell receptor beta chain was sequenced in a study of cytomegalovirus exposure and HLA in healthy donors. This CDR3 has 15 residues. V dropped 4 bases and J dropped 0 bases, with 11 bases sitting between them. The V gene's germline CDR1 is SGHRS and CDR2 YFSETQ. Both 60 Vbeta primers and 13 Jbeta primers went into the PCR. Repertoires were generated with immunoSEQ multiplex PCR, while TCRdb's copy carries only in-frame clones and drops some. Of around 200,000 clones in the sample, around 78% were seen once. The specimen sequenced was PBMCs. The chain employs TRBV5-1 and TRBJ1-3; D not certain. This sequence originates from a woman aged 25 to 39 in good health and CMV-seropositive. The CDR3 DNA follows: TGCGCCAGCAGCCCGCGGGAGGGCTCTGGAAACACCATATATTTT. Amino acid sequence: CASSPREGSGNTIYF.